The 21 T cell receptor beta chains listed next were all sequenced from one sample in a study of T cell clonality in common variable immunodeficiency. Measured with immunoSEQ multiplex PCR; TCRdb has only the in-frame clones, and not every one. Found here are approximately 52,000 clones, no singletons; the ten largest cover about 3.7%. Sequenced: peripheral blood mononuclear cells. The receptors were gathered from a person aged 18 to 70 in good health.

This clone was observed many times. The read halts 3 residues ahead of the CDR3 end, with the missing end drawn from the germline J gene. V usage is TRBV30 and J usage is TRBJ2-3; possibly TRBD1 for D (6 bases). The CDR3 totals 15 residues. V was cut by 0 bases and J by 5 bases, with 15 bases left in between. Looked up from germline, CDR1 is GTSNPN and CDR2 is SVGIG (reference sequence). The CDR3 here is CAWSVLLGAGDTQYF. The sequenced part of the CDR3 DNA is TGTGCCTGGAGTGTTCTTCTGGGGGCTGGAGATACG.

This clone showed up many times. The CDR3 protein is CASSEAWATVIQYF. CDR3 bases read: TGTGCCAGCAGTGAAGCTTGGGCCACGGTGATT. The V call is TRBV6-1, the J call TRBJ2-4; no firm D call. Coverage ceases 3 residues before the CDR3 finishes, and the germline J gene fills in the end. The CDR3 consists of 14 residues. The germline CDR1 and CDR2 sequences are MNHNS and SASEGT.

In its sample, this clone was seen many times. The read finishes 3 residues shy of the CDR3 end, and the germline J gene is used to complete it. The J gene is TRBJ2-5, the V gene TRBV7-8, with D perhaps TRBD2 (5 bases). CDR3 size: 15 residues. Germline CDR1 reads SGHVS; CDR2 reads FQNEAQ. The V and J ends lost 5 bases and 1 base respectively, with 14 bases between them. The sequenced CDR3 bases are TGTGCCAGCAGCCGATGGGAGCGGAGCCAAGAGACC. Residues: CASSRWERSQET. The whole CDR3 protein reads CASSRWERSQETQYF.

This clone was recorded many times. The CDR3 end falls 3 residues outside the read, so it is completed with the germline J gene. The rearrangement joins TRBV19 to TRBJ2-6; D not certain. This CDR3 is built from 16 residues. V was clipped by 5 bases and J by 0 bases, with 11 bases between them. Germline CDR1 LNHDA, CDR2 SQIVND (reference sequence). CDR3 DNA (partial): TGTGCCAGTAGTTCAAACTTTTACTCTGGGGCCAACGTC. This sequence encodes CASSSNFYSGANV. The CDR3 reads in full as CASSSNFYSGANVLTF.

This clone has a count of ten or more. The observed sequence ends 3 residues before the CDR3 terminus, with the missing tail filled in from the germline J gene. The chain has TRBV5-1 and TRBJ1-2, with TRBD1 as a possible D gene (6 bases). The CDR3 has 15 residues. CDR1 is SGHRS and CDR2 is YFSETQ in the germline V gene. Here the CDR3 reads CASSFSGQHLYDYTF. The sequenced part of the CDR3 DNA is TGCGCCAGCAGCTTCTCCGGACAGCACCTCTACGAC.

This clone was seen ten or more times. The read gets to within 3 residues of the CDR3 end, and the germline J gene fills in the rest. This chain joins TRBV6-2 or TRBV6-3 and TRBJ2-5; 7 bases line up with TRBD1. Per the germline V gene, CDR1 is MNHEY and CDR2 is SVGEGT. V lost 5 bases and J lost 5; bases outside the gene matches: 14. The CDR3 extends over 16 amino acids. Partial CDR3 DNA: TGTGCCAGCAGTAGCGGACAGGTGCCCAGTCGGGAGACC. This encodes CASSSGQVPSRET. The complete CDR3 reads CASSSGQVPSRETQYF.

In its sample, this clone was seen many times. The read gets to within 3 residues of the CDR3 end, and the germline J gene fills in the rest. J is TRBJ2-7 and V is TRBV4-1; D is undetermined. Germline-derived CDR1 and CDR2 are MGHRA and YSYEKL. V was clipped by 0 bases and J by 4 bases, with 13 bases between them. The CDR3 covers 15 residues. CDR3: CASSQEGYTSYEQYF. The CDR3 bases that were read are TGCGCCAGCAGCCAAGAGGGCTATACATCGTACGAG.

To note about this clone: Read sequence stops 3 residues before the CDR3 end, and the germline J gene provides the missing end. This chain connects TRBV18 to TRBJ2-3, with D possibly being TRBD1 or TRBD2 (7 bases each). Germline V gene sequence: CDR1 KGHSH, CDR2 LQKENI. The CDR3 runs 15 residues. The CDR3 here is CASSPKAGQRETQYF. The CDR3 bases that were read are TGTGCCAGCTCACCAAAAGCGGGACAGAGAGAGACG.

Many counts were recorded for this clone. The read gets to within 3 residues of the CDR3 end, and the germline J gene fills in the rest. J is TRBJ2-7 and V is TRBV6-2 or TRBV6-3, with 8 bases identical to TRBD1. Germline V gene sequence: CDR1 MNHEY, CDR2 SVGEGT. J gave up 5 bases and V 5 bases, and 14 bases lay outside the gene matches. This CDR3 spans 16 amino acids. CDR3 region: CASSQLWAGGSNEQYF. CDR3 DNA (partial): TGTGCCAGCAGTCAGCTTTGGGCAGGGGGCTCGAACGAG.

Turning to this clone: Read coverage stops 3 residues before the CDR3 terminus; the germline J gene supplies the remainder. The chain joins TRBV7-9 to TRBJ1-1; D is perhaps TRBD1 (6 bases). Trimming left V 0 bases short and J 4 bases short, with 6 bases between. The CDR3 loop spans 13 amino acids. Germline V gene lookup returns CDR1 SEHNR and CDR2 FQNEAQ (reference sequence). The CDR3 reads CASSLARGTEAFF. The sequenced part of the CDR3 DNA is TGTGCCAGCAGCTTAGCCAGGGGCACTGAA.

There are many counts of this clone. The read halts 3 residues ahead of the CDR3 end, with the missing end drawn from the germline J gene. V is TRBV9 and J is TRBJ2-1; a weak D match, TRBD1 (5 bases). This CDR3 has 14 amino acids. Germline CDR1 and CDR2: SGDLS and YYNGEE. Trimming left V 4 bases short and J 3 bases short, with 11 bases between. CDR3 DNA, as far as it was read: TGTGCCAGCAGCCTGTTGACAGTCTACAATGAG. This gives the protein CASSLLTVYNE. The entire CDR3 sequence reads CASSLLTVYNEQFF.

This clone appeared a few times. CDR3 amino acids: CASSPLRGTYEQYF. CDR3 bases read: TGTGCCAGCTCACCTCTCCGCGGGACCTACGAG. V usage is TRBV18 and J usage is TRBJ2-7; tentatively, D is TRBD2 (6 bases). The observed sequence ends 3 residues before the CDR3 terminus, with the missing tail filled in from the germline J gene. This CDR3 has 14 amino acids. The V gene's germline CDR1 is KGHSH and CDR2 LQKENI. Trimming stripped 3 bases from V and 2 bases from J, with 11 bases between.

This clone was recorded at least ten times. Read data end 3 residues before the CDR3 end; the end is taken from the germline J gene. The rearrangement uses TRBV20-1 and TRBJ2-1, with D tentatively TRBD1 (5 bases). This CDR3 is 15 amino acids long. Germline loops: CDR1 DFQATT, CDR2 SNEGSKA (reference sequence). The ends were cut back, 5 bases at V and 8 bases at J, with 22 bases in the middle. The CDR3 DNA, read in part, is TGCAGTGCTCTCCCTGACAGCCTCACACCGGATGAG. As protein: CSALPDSLTPDE. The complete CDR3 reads CSALPDSLTPDEQFF.

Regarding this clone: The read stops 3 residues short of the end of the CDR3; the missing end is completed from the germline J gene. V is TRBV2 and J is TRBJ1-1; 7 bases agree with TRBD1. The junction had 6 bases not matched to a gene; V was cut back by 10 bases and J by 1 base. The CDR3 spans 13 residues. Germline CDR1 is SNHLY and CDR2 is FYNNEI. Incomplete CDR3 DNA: TGTGCCACCCAACAGGGGTGGAACACTGAA. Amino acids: CATQQGWNTE. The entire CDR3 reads CATQQGWNTEAFF.

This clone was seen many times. The CDR3: CASSYRQVDTQYF. CDR3 DNA (partial): TGTGCCAGCAGTTACAGGCAGGTGGATACG. The chain links TRBV6-2 or TRBV6-3 to TRBJ2-3; D remains ambiguous. The CDR3 goes on 3 residues after the read ends, and that part is filled in from the germline J gene. The germline V and J ends were trimmed by 2 bases and 6 bases, with 9 bases remaining between them. Germline CDR1 MNHEY, CDR2 SVGEGT. This CDR3 spans 13 amino acids.

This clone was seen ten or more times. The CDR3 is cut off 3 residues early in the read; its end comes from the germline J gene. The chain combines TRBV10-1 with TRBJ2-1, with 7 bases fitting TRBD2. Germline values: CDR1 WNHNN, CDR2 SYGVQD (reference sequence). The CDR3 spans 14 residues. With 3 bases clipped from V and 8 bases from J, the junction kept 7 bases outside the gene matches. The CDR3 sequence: CASSEERGWHEQFF. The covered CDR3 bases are TGCGCCAGCAGTGAAGAGCGGGGTTGGCATGAG.

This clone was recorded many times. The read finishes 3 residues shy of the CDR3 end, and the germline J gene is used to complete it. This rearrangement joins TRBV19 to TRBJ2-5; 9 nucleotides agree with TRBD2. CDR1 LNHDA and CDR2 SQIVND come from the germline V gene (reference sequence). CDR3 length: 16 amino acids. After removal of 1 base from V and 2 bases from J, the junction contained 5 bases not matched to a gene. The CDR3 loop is CASSIVLAGSQETQYF. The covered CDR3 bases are TGTGCCAGTAGTATAGTACTAGCGGGTTCACAAGAGACC.

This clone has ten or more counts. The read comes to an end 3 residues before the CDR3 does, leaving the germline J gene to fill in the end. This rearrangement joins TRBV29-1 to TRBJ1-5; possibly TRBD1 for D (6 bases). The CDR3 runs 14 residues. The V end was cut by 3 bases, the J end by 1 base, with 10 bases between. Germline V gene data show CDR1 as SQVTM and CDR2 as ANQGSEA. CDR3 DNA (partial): TGCAGCGTTGAGGAAACAGGGAGCAATCAGCCC. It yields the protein CSVEETGSNQP. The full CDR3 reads CSVEETGSNQPQHF.

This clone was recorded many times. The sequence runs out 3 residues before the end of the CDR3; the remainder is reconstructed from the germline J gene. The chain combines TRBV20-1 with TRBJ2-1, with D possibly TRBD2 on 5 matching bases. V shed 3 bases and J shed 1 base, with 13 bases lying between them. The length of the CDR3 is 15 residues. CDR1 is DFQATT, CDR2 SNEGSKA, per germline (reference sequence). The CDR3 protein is CSASPQRMSYNEQFF. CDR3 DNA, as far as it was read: TGCAGTGCTAGTCCGCAGCGGATGTCCTACAATGAG.

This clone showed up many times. The sequenced CDR3 bases are TGTGCCAGTAGTAGAGGGGACAGTAGCTACGAG. It encodes CASSRGDSSYE. The complete CDR3 sequence is CASSRGDSSYEQYF. This chain connects TRBV19 to TRBJ2-7, with TRBD1 identical over 7 bases. The CDR3 end lies 3 residues beyond the end of the read and is filled in from the germline J gene. CDR3 length: 14 amino acids. V gave up 4 bases and J gave up 3 bases; unmatched junction bases: 6. Germline CDR1 reads LNHDA; CDR2 reads SQIVND (reference sequence).

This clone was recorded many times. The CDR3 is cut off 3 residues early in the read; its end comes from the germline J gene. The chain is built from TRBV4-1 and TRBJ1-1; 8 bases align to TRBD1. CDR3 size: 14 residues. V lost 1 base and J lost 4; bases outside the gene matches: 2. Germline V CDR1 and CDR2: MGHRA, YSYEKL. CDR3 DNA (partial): TGCGCCAGCAGCCAAGGACAGGGGACCACTGAA. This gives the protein CASSQGQGTTE. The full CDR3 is CASSQGQGTTEAFF.